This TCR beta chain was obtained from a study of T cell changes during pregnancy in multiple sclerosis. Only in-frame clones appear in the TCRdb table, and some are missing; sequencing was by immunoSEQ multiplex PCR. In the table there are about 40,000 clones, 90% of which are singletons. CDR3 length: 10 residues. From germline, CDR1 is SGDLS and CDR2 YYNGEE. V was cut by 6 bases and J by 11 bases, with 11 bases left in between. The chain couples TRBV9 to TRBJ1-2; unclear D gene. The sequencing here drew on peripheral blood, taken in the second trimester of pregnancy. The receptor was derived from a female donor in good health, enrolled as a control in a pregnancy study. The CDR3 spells CASNNVQYTF. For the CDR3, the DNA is TGTGCCAGCAACAACGTACAGTACACCTTC.